A selection of T cell receptor beta chains follows, all from one sample in a study of T cells of healthy individuals. TCRdb independently ran MiXCR on the 5' RACE reads; one entry per CDR3 protein. The data show 90,000 to 100,000 distinct CDR3 sequences, 17% seen once. The receptors shown here come from a human donor in good health. CDR3s include the opening cysteine and the closing phenylalanine or tryptophan. Fields, in order: J gene, V gene, D gene, clone size, CDR3 protein, CDR3 DNA. D genes are given only for firm matches. Size is omitted from some rows. Given values are once, few, many or a class for expanded clones.

>TRBJ1-4|TRBV11-2|NA|few
CASSQGQFSEKLFF
TGTGCCAGCAGCCAAGGACAGTTCTCAGAAAAACTGTTTTTT
>TRBJ2-3|TRBV20-1|TRBD1|few
CSAEMGQGSDTQYF
TGCAGTGCTGAGATGGGACAGGGGTCAGATACGCAGTATTTT
>TRBJ2-7|TRBV7-2|TRBD2|few
CASSITSGSYEQYF
TGTGCCAGCAGCATCACTAGCGGCTCCTACGAGCAGTACTTC
>TRBJ1-4|TRBV7-8|NA|NA
CASSLRRDTNEKLFF
TGTGCCAGCAGCTTACGAAGGGACACTAATGAAAAACTGTTTTTT
>TRBJ2-7|TRBV21-1|NA|many
CASSKVAGYYEQYF
TGTGCCAGCAGCAAAGTTGCCGGGTACTACGAGCAGTACTTC
>TRBJ1-5|TRBV9|NA|many
CASSAAGGAGQPQHF
TGTGCCAGCAGCGCGGCGGGGGGGGCCGGGCAGCCCCAGCATTTT
>TRBJ2-3|TRBV5-1|TRBD1|few
CASSPGTGWTDTQYF
TGCGCCAGCAGCCCAGGGACAGGGTGGACAGATACGCAGTATTTT
>TRBJ1-2|TRBV28|TRBD1|NA
CASSRLRDRGPYGYTF
TGTGCCAGCAGTCGGCTCCGGGACAGGGGCCCCTATGGCTACACCTTC
>TRBJ1-1|TRBV11-2|NA|NA
CASSYSVGEAFF
TGTGCCAGCAGCTACTCGGTTGGTGAAGCTTTCTTT
>TRBJ2-4|TRBV2|NA|NA
CASSAWALRKGEANIQYF
TGTGCCAGCAGTGCTTGGGCCCTCAGGAAGGGGGAGGCTAACATTCAGTACTTC
>TRBJ2-1|TRBV6-2/TRBV6-3|TRBD1|few
CASSSRQGDGGEQFF
TGTGCCAGCAGTTCAAGACAGGGGGACGGGGGTGAGCAGTTCTTC
>TRBJ2-1|TRBV6-2/TRBV6-3|TRBD2|many
CATSTGLAGGGEQFF
TGTGCCACCAGTACGGGACTAGCGGGAGGGGGGGAGCAGTTCTTC
>TRBJ2-3|TRBV4-3|TRBD2|many
CASSQDLLLATSTDTQYF
TGCGCCAGCAGCCAAGATCTGTTACTAGCGACTAGCACAGATACGCAGTATTTT
>TRBJ1-1|TRBV27|NA|many
CASSLSPTLGTEAFF
TGTGCCAGCAGTTTATCCCCGACTTTGGGGACTGAAGCTTTCTTT
>TRBJ1-1|TRBV20-1|NA|NA
CSARDGGANTEAFF
TGCAGTGCTAGAGACGGGGGAGCGAACACTGAAGCTTTCTTT